This T cell receptor (beta chain) was observed in a study of T cell responses to AZD1222 COVID-19 vaccine (dated by TCRdb to 2020 to 2023). A note on the overall study: A total of 230 to 250 trial participants underwent TCR sequencing, of whom 207 received two doses of AZD1222 and roughly 25 received two doses of the MenACWY control vaccine. Enrollment into the trials was organized by age into subgroups of 18-55, 56-69 and 70-plus years, and those subgroups contained approximately 150, 30 and 60 TCR-sequenced participants, respectively. On the study overall, not on this receptor specifically: The 56-69-year group was small, and its depth increase did not reach significance, likely because of low power. Participants were mostly white British, with more females than males. The authors suggested clonal diversity may have been underestimated. Nearly half of unique spike-specific TCRs reportedly recognized epitopes outside regions mutated in the B.1.351 and B.1.1.7 variants. CD4 TCRs associated with the vaccine covered the entire spike protein, and the dominant responses were in regions 160-218 and 743-854. Because no samples from the day 14 peak response were available, repertoires could be characterized only after the peak T cell response. A significant rise in spike-specific TCR breadth and depth was observed after two AZD1222 doses relative to day 0 and relative to MenACWY recipients. Conclusions about previously exposed vaccinees are limited because only six or seven AZD1222 recipients were SARS-CoV-2 seropositive at baseline.

The time point label here, explained by the study, means: about 28 days (+/-7) after the second vaccine dose. AZD1222 recipients whose second dose came at about 4 weeks and those whose second dose came at about 12 weeks were combined into one group, since spike-specific TCR depth and breadth did not differ between the two schedules. Samples from vaccinated people were obtained from the UK trials COV001 and COV002, which included a single-blind randomized controlled phase 2/3 trial of AZD1222 (ChAdOx1 nCoV-19) in healthy adults. For TCRbeta chain sequencing, PBMC samples were collected from trial participants at day 0 and at day 28 after the second dose. As for this clone: Its antigen has not been determined. Per-nucleotide qualities are absent, and no much larger clonotype sits a single base away.

The CDR3 regions of human TCRbeta chains were analyzed by immunosequencing. Under the source paper's analysis protocol: TCRs in the repertoires were matched against a reference library of SARS-CoV-2-specific TCRs that had been generated with the MIRA antigen-specificity platform. Breadth was defined as the fraction of unique TCRs that were SARS-CoV-2-associated, and depth was defined as the fraction of total T cells that were SARS-CoV-2-associated. Using the MIRA data, each spike-specific TCR was assigned both to the spike region to which the TCR was reactive and to a CD4 or CD8 class. Log10-transformed breadth and depth values were compared by one-way ANOVA with Sidak's multiple comparisons tests. In its TCRdb copy, this immuneACCESS table keeps in-frame sequences only and misses some clones. Where compared with another copy, unresolved V genes explain less than half of these, and the others have no known cause. For V, J and clone size, that table is used; D and trimming come from the DNA. Here the sample has 110,000 to 150,000 clones; roughly 93% occur a single time. The top ten clones comprise roughly 2% of the sample.

The V end loses 4 bases and the J end loses 2 bases, and a stretch of 12 bases separates them. The CDR3, from cysteine to phenylalanine, totals 14 residues. The only DNA kept is the CDR3, 42 bases in frame from the first base. Based on the germline V gene, the CDR1 and CDR2 sequences are SGHDT and YYEEEE. The TCR comes from an adult who received the AZD1222 COVID-19 vaccine. The rearranged chain carries TRBV5-6 and TRBJ1-1; possibly the D gene is TRBD1, per 6 matching bases. This sample comprised peripheral blood, obtained 28 days after the second AZD1222 dose. The CDR3 region reads CASSPGTPNTEAFF. The DNA reads as follows: TGTGCCAGCAGCCCCGGGACACCTAACACTGAAGCTTTCTTT.